Sequencing of this T cell receptor (beta chain) was carried out in a study of blood T cells in healthy people across ages. Study results and limitations: A greater number of naive CD4+ cells and higher diversity distinguished long-lived donors from aged donors. PBMCs that were unsorted prevented a conclusive naive versus antigen-experienced comparison. Expanded clonotype changes were possibly confounded by unknown donor CMV status.

Then a second PCR, running about 7 to 11 cycles, was carried out with a sample-barcoded 5' primer and a J-beta primer mix. One entry per CDR3 protein results from TCRdb running MiXCR on the 5' RACE reads. This table has roughly 790,000 distinct CDR3 sequences, around 40% appearing once. In the case of this clonotype: Its antigen is still unknown.

The CDR3 extends over 13 amino acids. CDR1 and CDR2 (germline): DFQATT, SNEGSKA (reference sequence). This receptor was taken from a woman in her sixties or seventies in good health. The chain uses TRBV20-1 and TRBJ2-4, with 9 bases aligning to TRBD1. The DNA matches TRBJ2-7 better at its end, which makes the J call doubtful. Specimen: blood. The DNA of the CDR3 is TGCAGTGCCCGGACAGGGGCAGGGGGCGAGCAGTACTTC. This codes for CSARTGAGGEQYF.